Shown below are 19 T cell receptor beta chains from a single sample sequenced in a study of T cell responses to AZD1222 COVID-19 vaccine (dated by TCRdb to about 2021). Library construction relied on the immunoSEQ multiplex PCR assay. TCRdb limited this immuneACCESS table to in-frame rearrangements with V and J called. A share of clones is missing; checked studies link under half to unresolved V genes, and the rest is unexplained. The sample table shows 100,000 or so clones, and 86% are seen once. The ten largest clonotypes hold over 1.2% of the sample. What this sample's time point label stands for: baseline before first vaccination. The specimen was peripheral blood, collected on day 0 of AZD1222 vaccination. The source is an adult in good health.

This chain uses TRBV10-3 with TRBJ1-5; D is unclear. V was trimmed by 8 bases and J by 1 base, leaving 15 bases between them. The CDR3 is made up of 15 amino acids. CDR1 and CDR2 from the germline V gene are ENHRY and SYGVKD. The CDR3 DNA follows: TGTGCCATCTCCGCGGGGTTGGGGAGCAATCAGCCCCAGCATTTT. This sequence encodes CAISAGLGSNQPQHF.

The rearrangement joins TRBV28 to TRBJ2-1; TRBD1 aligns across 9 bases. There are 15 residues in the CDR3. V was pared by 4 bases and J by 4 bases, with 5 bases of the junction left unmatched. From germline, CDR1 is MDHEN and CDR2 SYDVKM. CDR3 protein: CASSSPGQGYNEQFF. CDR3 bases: TGTGCCAGCAGTTCCCCGGGACAGGGTTACAATGAGCAGTTCTTC.

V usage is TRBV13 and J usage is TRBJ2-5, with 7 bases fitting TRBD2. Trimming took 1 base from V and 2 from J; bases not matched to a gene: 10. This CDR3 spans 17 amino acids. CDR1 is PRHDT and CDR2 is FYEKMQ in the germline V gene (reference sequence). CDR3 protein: CASSLEVRLAAQETQYF. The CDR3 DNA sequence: TGTGCCAGCAGCTTAGAGGTGAGGCTAGCGGCTCAAGAGACCCAGTACTTC.

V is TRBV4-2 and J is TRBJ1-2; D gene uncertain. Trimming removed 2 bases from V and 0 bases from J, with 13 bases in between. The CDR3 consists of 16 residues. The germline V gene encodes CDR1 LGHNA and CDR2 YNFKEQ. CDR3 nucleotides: TGTGCCAGCAGCCAAAACCAGGACTTCGCTAACTATGGCTACACCTTC. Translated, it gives CASSQNQDFANYGYTF.

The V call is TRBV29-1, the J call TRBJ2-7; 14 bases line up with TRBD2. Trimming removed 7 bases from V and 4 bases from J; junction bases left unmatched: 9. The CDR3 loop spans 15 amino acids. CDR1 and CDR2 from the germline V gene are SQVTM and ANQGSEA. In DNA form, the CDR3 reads TGCAGCGCCAGACCCGGGACTAGCGGGAGTTACGAGCAGTACTTC. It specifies CSARPGTSGSYEQYF.

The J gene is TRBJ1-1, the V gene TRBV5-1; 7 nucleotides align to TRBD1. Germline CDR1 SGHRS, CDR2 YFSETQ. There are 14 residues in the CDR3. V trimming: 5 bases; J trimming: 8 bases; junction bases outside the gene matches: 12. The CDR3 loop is CASRSGTDQREAFF. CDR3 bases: TGCGCCAGCAGATCGGGGACAGACCAGCGAGAAGCTTTCTTT. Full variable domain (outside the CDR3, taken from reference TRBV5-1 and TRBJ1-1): KAGVTQTPRYLIKTRGQQVTLSCSPISGHRSVSWYQQTPGQGLQFLFEYFSETQRNKGNFPGRFSGRQFSNSRSEMNVSTLELGDSALYLCASRSGTDQREAFFGQGTRLTVV.

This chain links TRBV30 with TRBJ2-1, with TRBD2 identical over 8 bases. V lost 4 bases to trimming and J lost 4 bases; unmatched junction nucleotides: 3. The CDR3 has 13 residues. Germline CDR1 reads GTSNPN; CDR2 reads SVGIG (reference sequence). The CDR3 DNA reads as TGTGCCTGGAAAGCGGGAGCTTACAATGAGCAGTTCTTC. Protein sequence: CAWKAGAYNEQFF.

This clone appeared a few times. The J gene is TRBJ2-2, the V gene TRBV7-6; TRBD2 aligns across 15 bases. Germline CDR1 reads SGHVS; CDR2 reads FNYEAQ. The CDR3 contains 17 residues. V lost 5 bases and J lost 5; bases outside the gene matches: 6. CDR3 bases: TGTGCCAGCAGCGCGGGACTAGCGGGAGGAAGGACCGGGGAGCTGTTTTTT. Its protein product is CASSAGLAGGRTGELFF.

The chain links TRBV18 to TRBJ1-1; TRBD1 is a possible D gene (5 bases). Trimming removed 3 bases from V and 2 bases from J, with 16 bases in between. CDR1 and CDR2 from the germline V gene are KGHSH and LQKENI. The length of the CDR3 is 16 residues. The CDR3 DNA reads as TGTGCCAGCTCACCGCTAATGACAGACGCCAACACTGAAGCTTTCTTT. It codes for CASSPLMTDANTEAFF. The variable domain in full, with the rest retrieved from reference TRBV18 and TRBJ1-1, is NAGVMQNPRHLVRRRGQEARLRCSPMKGHSHVYWYRQLPEEGLKFMVYLQKENIIDESGMPKERFSAEFPKEGPSILRIQQVVRGDSAAYFCASSPLMTDANTEAFFGQGTRLTVV.

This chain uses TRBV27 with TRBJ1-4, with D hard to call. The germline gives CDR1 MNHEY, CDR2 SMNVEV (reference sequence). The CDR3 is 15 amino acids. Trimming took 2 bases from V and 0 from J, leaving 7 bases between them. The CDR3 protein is CASSLRASTNEKLFF. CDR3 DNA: TGTGCCAGCAGTTTAAGGGCGTCAACTAATGAAAAACTGTTTTTT.

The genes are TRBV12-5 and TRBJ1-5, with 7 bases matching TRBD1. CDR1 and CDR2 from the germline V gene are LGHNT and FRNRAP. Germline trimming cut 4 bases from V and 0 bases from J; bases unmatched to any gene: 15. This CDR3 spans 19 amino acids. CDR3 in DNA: TGTGCTAGTGGTTCCCCGACGACAGGGATGGGTAGTAGCAATCAGCCCCAGCATTTT. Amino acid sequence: CASGSPTTGMGSSNQPQHF.

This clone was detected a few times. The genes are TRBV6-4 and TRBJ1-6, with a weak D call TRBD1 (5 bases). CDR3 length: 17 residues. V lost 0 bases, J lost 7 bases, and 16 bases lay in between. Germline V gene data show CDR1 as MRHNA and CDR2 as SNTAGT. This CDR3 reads CASSDSINRGKNSPLHF. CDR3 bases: TGTGCCAGCAGTGACTCGATTAATCGGGGGAAGAATTCACCCCTCCACTTT.

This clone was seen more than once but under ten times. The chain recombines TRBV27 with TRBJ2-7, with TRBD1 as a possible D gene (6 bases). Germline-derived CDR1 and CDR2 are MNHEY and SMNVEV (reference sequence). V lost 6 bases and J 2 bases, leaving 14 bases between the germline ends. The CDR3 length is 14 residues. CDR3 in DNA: TGTGCCAGCAGCTTGGACAGATCCACCTACGAGCAGTACTTC. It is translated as CASSLDRSTYEQYF.

The CDR3 is CASSLLTTSGHTGELFF. CDR3 in DNA: TGTGCCAGCAGTTTACTAACTACTAGCGGGCATACCGGGGAGCTGTTTTTT. V is TRBV27 and J is TRBJ2-2; 9 nucleotides align to TRBD2. Per the germline V gene, CDR1 is MNHEY and CDR2 is SMNVEV (reference sequence). V lost 2 bases and J lost 5; bases outside the gene matches: 9. This CDR3 is built from 17 residues.

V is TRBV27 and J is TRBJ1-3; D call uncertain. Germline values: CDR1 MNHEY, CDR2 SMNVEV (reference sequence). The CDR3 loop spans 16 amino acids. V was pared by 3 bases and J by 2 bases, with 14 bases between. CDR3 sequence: CASSFTMRVPGNTIYF. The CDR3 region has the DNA TGTGCCAGCAGTTTTACCATGAGGGTACCTGGAAACACCATATATTTT.

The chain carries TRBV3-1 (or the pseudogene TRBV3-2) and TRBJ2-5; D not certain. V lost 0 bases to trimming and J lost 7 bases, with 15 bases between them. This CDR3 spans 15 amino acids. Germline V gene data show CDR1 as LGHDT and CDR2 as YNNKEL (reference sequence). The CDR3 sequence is CASSQESGLRGTQYF. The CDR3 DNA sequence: TGTGCCAGCAGCCAAGAATCAGGCTTGCGTGGGACCCAGTACTTC.

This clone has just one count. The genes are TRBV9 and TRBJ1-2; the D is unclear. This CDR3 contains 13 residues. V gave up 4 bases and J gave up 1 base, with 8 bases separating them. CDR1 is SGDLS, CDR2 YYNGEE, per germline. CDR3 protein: CASSRNGNYGYTF. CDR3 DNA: TGTGCCAGCAGCCGGAACGGTAACTATGGCTACACCTTC. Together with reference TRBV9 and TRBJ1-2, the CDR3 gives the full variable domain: DSGVTQTPKHLITATGQRVTLRCSPRSGDLSVYWYQQSLDQGLQFLIQYYNGEERAKGNILERFSAQQFPDLHSELNLSSLELGDSALYFCASSRNGNYGYTFGSGTRLTVV.

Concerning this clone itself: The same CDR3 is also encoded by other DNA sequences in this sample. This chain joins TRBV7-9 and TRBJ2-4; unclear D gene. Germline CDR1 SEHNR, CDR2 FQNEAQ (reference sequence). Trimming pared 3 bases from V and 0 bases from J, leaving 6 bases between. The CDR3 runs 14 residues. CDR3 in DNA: TGTGCCAGCAGCTTGGAGCTAGCCAAAAACATTCAGTACTTC. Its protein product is CASSLELAKNIQYF.

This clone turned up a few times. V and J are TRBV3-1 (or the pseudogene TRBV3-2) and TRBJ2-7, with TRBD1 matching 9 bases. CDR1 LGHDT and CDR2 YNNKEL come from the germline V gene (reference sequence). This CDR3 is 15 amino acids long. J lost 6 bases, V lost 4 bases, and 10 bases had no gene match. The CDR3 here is CASSRIRGQGAEQYF. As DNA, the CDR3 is TGTGCCAGCAGCCGGATTCGGGGACAGGGTGCCGAGCAGTACTTC.